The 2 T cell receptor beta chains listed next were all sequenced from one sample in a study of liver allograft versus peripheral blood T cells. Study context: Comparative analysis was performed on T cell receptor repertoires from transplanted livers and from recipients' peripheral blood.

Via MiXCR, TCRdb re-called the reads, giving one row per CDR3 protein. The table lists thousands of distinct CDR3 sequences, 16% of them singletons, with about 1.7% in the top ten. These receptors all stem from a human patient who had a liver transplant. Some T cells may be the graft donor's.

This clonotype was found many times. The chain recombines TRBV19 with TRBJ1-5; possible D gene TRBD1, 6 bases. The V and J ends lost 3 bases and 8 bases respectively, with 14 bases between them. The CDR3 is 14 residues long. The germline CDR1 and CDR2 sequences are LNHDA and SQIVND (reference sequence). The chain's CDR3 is CASSIQGGGEPQHF. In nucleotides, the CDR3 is TGTGCCAGTAGTATTCAGGGAGGGGGAGAGCCCCAGCATTTT.

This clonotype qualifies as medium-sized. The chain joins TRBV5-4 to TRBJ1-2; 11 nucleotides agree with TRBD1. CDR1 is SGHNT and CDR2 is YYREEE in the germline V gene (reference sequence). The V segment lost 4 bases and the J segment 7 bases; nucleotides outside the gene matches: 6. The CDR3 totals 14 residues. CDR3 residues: CASSTGTGGSGYTF. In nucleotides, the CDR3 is TGTGCCAGCAGCACCGGGACAGGGGGTAGTGGCTACACCTTC.